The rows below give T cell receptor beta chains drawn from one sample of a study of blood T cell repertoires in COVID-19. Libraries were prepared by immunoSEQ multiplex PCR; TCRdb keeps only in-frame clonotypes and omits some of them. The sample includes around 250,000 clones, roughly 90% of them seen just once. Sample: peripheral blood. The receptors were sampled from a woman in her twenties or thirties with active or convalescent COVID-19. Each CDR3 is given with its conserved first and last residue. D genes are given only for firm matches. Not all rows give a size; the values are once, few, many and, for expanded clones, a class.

CDR3nt: TGTGCCAGCAGCGACCGGGACAGGGCGAACACTGAAGCTTTCTTT
CDR3aa: CASSDRDRANTEAFF
v_gene: TRBV6-2/TRBV6-3
d_gene: TRBD1
j_gene: TRBJ1-1
abundance: .

CDR3nt: TGTGCCAGCAGCGTAGATTTAGGGGGCGCCGGAAACACCATATATTTT
CDR3aa: CASSVDLGGAGNTIYF
v_gene: TRBV9
d_gene: TRBD1
j_gene: TRBJ1-3
abundance: .

CDR3nt: TGCGCCAGCAGCTTGGAGGGGCTCGGGGCCAACGTCCTGACTTTC
CDR3aa: CASSLEGLGANVLTF
v_gene: TRBV5-1
d_gene: .
j_gene: TRBJ2-6
abundance: few

CDR3nt: TGTGCCAGCAGCCCACGACTCTCTGGAAACACCATATATTTT
CDR3aa: CASSPRLSGNTIYF
v_gene: TRBV7-8
d_gene: .
j_gene: TRBJ1-3
abundance: .

CDR3nt: TGTGCCAGCAGTCCGCCGGGGACAGGGGGAGGGCGGTACACCTTC
CDR3aa: CASSPPGTGGGRYTF
v_gene: TRBV25-1
d_gene: TRBD1
j_gene: TRBJ1-2
abundance: .

CDR3nt: TGTGCCAGCAGCCCCGGACAGGGAACTAATGAAAAACTGTTTTTT
CDR3aa: CASSPGQGTNEKLFF
v_gene: TRBV11-1
d_gene: TRBD1
j_gene: TRBJ1-4
abundance: .

CDR3nt: TGTGCCAGCAGTTTGTGGGGGGGAGGTCAAGAGACCCAGTACTTC
CDR3aa: CASSLWGGGQETQYF
v_gene: TRBV27
d_gene: TRBD2
j_gene: TRBJ2-5
abundance: .

CDR3nt: TGTGCCAGCGCTCCAGGGGGCATGAACACTGAAGCTTTCTTT
CDR3aa: CASAPGGMNTEAFF
v_gene: TRBV27
d_gene: TRBD1
j_gene: TRBJ1-1
abundance: .

CDR3nt: TGTGCCAGTAGTACCCGGGACAGTAGGGACATTCAGTACTTC
CDR3aa: CASSTRDSRDIQYF
v_gene: TRBV19
d_gene: TRBD1
j_gene: TRBJ2-4
abundance: .

CDR3nt: TGTGCCAGCAGCCCCCAAGCGGTTAACTATGGCTACACCTTC
CDR3aa: CASSPQAVNYGYTF
v_gene: TRBV9
d_gene: .
j_gene: TRBJ1-2
abundance: .

CDR3nt: TGTGCCATCAGTGCCTCTAGCGGGGGAACCTACAATGAGCAGTTCTTC
CDR3aa: CAISASSGGTYNEQFF
v_gene: TRBV10-3
d_gene: TRBD2
j_gene: TRBJ2-1
abundance: .

CDR3nt: TGTGCCACCTCCGGGACAGGGGTTACCGGGGAGCTGTTTTTT
CDR3aa: CATSGTGVTGELFF
v_gene: TRBV6-4
d_gene: TRBD1
j_gene: TRBJ2-2
abundance: .

CDR3nt: TGTGCCAGCAGAACGGGGTCTCTCAATGAGCAGTTCTTC
CDR3aa: CASRTGSLNEQFF
v_gene: TRBV6-5
d_gene: .
j_gene: TRBJ2-1
abundance: .

CDR3nt: TGTGCCAGTAGGGGTCTCGACAGGGACAATCAGCCCCAGCATTTT
CDR3aa: CASRGLDRDNQPQHF
v_gene: TRBV19
d_gene: TRBD1
j_gene: TRBJ1-5
abundance: few

CDR3nt: TGTGCCAGCAGCTTTAGGGGATCGGGGGCCAACGTCCTGACTTTC
CDR3aa: CASSFRGSGANVLTF
v_gene: TRBV13
d_gene: .
j_gene: TRBJ2-6
abundance: .

CDR3nt: TGCGCCAGCAGCCAAGTATTACAGGGGGACACCGGGGAGCTGTTTTTT
CDR3aa: CASSQVLQGDTGELFF
v_gene: TRBV4-3
d_gene: TRBD1
j_gene: TRBJ2-2
abundance: .

CDR3nt: TGTGCCAGCAGCACCCAGGACAGGATGGGAGGAGCTTTCTTT
CDR3aa: CASSTQDRMGGAFF
v_gene: TRBV14
d_gene: TRBD1
j_gene: TRBJ1-1
abundance: .

CDR3nt: TGTGCCAGCAGCTTATCTTCAGGGATCGATCAGCCCCAGCATTTT
CDR3aa: CASSLSSGIDQPQHF
v_gene: TRBV7-2
d_gene: .
j_gene: TRBJ1-5
abundance: .

CDR3nt: TGTGCCTGGGCTAGAGGATCTTACAATGAGCAGTTCTTC
CDR3aa: CAWARGSYNEQFF
v_gene: TRBV30
d_gene: .
j_gene: TRBJ2-1
abundance: .

CDR3nt: TGTGCCAGCAGCTCCGACATCGGCACTGAAGCTTTCTTT
CDR3aa: CASSSDIGTEAFF
v_gene: TRBV9
d_gene: .
j_gene: TRBJ1-1
abundance: .

CDR3nt: TGTGCCAGCAGGGCACTAGGGAACACCGGGGAGCTGTTTTTT
CDR3aa: CASRALGNTGELFF
v_gene: TRBV25-1
d_gene: .
j_gene: TRBJ2-2
abundance: .

CDR3nt: TGCGCCAGCAGCCTTGGGTCTAGCTACGTGGAGCTGTTTTTT
CDR3aa: CASSLGSSYVELFF
v_gene: TRBV4-3
d_gene: .
j_gene: TRBJ2-2
abundance: .